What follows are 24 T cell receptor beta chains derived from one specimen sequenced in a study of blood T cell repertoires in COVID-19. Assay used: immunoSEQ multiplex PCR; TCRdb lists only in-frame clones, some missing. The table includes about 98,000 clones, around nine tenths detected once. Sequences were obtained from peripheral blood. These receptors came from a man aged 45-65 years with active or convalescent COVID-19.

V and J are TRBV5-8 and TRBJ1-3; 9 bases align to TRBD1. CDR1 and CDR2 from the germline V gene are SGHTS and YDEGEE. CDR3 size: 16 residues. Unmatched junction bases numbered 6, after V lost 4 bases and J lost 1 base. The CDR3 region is CASSNRDRVSGNTIYF. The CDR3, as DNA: TGTGCCAGCAGCAACCGGGACAGGGTTTCTGGAAACACCATATATTTT.

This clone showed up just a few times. The CDR3 region is CASSLDLSYEQYV. The CDR3 region has the DNA TGTGCCAGCAGCTTGGACTTATCCTACGAGCAGTACGTC. The gene calls are TRBV5-6 and TRBJ2-7, with D hard to call. Trimming cost V 0 bases and J 1 base, with 5 bases left between them. Per germline, CDR1 SGHDT and CDR2 YYEEEE. This CDR3 is 13 amino acids long.

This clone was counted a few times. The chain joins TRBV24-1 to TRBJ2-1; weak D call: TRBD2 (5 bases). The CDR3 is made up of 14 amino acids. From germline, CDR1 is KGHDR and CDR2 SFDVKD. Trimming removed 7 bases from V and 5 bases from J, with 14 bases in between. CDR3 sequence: CATRGLTGDNEQFF. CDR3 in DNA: TGTGCCACCAGAGGGTTAACCGGGGACAATGAGCAGTTCTTC.

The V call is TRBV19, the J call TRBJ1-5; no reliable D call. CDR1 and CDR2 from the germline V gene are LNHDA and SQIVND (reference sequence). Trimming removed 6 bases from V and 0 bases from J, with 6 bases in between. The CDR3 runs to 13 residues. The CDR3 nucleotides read TGTGCCAGTAGCCCCGTTAGCAATCAGCCCCAGCATTTT. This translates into CASSPVSNQPQHF.

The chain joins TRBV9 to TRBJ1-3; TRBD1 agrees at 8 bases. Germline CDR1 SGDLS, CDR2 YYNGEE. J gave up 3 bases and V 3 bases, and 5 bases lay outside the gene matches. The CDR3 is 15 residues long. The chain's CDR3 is CASSATGGSGNTIYF. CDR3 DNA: TGTGCCAGCAGCGCAACAGGGGGGAGTGGAAACACCATATATTTT.

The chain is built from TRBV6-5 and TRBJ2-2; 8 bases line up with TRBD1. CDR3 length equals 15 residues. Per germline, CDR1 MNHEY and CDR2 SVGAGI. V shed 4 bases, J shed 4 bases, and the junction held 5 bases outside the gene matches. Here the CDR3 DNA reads TGTGCCAGCAGTTCGCTGACAGGGGCCACCGGGGAGCTGTTTTTT. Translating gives CASSSLTGATGELFF.

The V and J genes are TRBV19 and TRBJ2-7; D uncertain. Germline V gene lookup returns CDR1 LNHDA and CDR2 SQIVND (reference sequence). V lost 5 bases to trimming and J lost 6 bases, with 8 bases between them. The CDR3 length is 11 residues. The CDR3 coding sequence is TGTGCCAGTAGTCCAAAATGCGAGCAGTACGTC. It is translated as CASSPKCEQYV.

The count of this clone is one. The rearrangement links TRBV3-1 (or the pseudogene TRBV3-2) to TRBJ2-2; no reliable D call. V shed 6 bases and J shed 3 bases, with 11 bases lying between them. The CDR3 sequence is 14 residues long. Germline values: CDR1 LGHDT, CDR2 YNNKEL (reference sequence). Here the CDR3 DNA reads TGTGCCAGCAGATCTGACGGGTACACCGGGGAGCTGTTTTTT. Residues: CASRSDGYTGELFF.

In DNA form, the CDR3 reads TGTGCCACCGGACAGGGTGGCAATGAGCAGTTCTTC. Its translation is CATGQGGNEQFF. This rearrangement joins TRBV11-2 to TRBJ2-1; 8 bases agree with TRBD1. The germline V gene encodes CDR1 SGHAT and CDR2 FQNNGV. V lost 10 bases, J lost 6 bases, and 5 bases stayed unmatched. The CDR3 loop spans 12 amino acids.

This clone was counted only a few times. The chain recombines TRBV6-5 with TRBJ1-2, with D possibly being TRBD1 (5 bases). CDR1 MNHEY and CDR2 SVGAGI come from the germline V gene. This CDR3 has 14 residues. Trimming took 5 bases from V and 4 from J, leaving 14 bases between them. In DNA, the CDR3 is TGTGCCAGCAGTCGGGTACAGGATAGCTATGGCTACACCTTC. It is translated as CASSRVQDSYGYTF.

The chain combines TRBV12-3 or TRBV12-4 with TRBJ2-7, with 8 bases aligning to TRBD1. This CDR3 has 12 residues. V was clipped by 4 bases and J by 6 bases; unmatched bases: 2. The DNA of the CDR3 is TGTGCCAGCAGTTACGACAGGGGCGAGCAGTACGTC. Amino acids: CASSYDRGEQYV.

The DNA of the CDR3 is TGTGCCAGCTCAACGTCAGGGACAGATACGCAGTATTTT. It encodes CASSTSGTDTQYF. The V gene is TRBV18, the J gene TRBJ2-3; D may be TRBD1 (5 bases). This CDR3 is built from 13 residues. In germline, CDR1 is KGHSH, CDR2 LQKENI. The V and J ends lost 5 bases and 3 bases respectively, with 9 bases between them.

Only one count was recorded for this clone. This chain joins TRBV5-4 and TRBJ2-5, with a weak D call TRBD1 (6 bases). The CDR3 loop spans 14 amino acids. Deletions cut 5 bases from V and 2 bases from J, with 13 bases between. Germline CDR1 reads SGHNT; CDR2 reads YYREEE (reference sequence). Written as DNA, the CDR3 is TGTGCCAGCAGAACCTCAGGGGAACAAGAGACCCAGTACTTC. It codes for CASRTSGEQETQYF.

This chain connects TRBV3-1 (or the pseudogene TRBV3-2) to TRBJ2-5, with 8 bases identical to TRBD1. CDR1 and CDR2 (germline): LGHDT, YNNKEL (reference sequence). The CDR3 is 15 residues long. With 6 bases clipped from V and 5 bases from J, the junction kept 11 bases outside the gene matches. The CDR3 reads CASSTTQGAGETQYF. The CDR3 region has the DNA TGTGCCAGCAGTACCACTCAGGGGGCTGGTGAGACCCAGTACTTC.

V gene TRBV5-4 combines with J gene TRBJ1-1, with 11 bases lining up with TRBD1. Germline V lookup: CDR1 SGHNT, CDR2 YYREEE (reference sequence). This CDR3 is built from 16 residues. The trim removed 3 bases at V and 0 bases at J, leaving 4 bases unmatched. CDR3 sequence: CASSWTGGALNTEAFF. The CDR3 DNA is TGTGCCAGCAGCTGGACAGGGGGCGCGTTGAACACTGAAGCTTTCTTT.

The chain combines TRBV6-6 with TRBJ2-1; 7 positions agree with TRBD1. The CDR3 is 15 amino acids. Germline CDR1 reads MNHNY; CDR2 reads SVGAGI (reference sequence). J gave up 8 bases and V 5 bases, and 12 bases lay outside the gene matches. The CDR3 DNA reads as TGTGCCAGCAGTCTCCCGGACAGGTCAACGGATGAGCAGTTCTTC. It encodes CASSLPDRSTDEQFF.

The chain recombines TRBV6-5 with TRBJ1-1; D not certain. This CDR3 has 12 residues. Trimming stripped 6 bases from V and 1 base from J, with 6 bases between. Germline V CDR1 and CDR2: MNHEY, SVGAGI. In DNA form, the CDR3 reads TGTGCCAGCAGCACAGAGAACACTGAAGCTTTCTTT. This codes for CASSTENTEAFF.

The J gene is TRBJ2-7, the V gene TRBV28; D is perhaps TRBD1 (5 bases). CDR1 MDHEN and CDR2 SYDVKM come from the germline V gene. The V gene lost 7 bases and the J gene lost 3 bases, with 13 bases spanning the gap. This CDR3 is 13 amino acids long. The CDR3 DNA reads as TGTGCCAGCAACCGAGGACACATCTACGAGCAGTACTTC. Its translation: CASNRGHIYEQYF.

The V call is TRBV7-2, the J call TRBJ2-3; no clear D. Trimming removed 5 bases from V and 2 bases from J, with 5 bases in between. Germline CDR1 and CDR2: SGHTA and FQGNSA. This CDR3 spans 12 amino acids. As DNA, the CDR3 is TGTGCCAGCAGCCCGTACACAGATACGCAGTATTTT. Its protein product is CASSPYTDTQYF. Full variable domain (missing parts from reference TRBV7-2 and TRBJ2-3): GAGVSQSPSNKVTEKGKDVELRCDPISGHTALYWYRQSLGQGLEFLIYFQGNSAPDKSGLPSDRFSAERTGGSVSTLTIQRTQQEDSAVYLCASSPYTDTQYFGPGTRLTVL.

The CDR3, as DNA: TGTGCCAGCAGTTTAAGCGGTTTTTACAATGAGCAGTTCTTC. Its protein is CASSLSGFYNEQFF. The V call is TRBV27, the J call TRBJ2-1; weak D call: TRBD2 (5 bases). Trimming cost V 2 bases and J 4 bases, with 9 bases left between them. Germline lookup yields CDR1 MNHEY and CDR2 SMNVEV (reference sequence). The CDR3 runs to 14 residues.

CDR3 DNA sequence: TGTGCCAGTAGTATCAGGGATCCAGAGACCCAGTACTTC. Its translation: CASSIRDPETQYF. V is TRBV19 and J is TRBJ2-5; a possible D gene is TRBD1 (5 bases). The germline gives CDR1 LNHDA, CDR2 SQIVND (reference sequence). The CDR3 contains 13 residues. V was shortened by 3 bases and J by 4 bases, with 9 bases between the two germline ends.

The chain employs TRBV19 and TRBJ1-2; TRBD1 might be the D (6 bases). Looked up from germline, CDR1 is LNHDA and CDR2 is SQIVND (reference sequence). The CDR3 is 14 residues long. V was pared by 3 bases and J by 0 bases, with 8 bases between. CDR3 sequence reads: CASSIQGPNYGYTF. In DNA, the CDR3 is TGTGCCAGTAGTATTCAGGGGCCTAACTATGGCTACACCTTC.

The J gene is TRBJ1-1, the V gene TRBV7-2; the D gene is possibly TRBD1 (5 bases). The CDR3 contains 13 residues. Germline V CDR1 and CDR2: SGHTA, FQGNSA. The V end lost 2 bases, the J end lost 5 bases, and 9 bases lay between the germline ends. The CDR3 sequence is CASSLRRGTEAFF. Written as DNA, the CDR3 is TGTGCCAGCAGCTTAAGACGGGGGACTGAAGCTTTCTTT. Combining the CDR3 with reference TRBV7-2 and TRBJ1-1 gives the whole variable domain GAGVSQSPSNKVTEKGKDVELRCDPISGHTALYWYRQSLGQGLEFLIYFQGNSAPDKSGLPSDRFSAERTGGSVSTLTIQRTQQEDSAVYLCASSLRRGTEAFFGQGTRLTVV.

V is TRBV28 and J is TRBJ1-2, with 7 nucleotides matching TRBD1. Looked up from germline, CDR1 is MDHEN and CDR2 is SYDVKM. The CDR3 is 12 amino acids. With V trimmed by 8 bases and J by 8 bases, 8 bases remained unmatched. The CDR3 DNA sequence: TGTGCCAGCTTCAGGGGGGTGGGAGGCTACACCTTC. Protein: CASFRGVGGYTF.